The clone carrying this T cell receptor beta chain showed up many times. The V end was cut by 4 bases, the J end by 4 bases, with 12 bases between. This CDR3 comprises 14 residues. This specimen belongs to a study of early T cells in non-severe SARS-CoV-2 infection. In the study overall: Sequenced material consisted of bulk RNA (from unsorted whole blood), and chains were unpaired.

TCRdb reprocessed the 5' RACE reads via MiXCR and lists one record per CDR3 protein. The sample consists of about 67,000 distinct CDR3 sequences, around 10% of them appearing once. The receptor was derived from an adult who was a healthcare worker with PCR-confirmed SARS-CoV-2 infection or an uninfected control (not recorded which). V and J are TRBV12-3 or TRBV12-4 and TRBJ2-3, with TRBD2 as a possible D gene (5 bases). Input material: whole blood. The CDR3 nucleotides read TGTGCCAGCAGTTCCTCTGGAGGATCAGATACGCAGTATTTT. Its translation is CASSSSGGSDTQYF.